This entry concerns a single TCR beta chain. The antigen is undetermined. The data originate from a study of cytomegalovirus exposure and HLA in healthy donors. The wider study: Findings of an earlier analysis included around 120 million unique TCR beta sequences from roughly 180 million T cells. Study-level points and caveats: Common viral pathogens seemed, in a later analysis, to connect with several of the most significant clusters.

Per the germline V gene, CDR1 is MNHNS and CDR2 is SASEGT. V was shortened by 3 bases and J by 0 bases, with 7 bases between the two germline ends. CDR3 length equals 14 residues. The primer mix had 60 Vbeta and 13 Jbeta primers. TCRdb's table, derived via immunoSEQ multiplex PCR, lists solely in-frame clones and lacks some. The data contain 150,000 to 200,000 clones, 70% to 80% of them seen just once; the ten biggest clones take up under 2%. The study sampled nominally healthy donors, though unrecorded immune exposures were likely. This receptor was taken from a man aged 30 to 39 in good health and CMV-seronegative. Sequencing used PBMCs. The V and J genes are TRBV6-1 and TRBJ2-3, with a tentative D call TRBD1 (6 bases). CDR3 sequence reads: CASSEDSSTDTQYF. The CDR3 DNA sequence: TGTGCCAGCAGTGAGGACAGTAGCACAGATACGCAGTATTTT.